Shown below are 26 T cell receptor beta chains from a single sample sequenced in a study of T cell responses to AZD1222 COVID-19 vaccine. Assay used: immunoSEQ multiplex PCR; TCRdb lists only in-frame clones, some missing. The sample carries about 180,000 clones, less than 90% recorded once. The source was peripheral blood, collected on day 0 of AZD1222 vaccination. The receptors were sampled from an adult in good health.

This clone showed up just a few times. The CDR3, as DNA: TGTGCCAGCAGCGTAGGGGGTGGGAATCAGCCCCAGCATTTT. Its protein is CASSVGGGNQPQHF. V gene TRBV27 combines with J gene TRBJ1-5, with D possibly TRBD1 on 6 matching bases. The CDR3 loop spans 14 amino acids. With 6 bases removed from V and 4 bases from J, the gap between germline ends came to 13 bases. Germline loops: CDR1 MNHEY, CDR2 SMNVEV (reference sequence).

J is TRBJ2-5 and V is TRBV10-3; TRBD2 matches 8 bases. CDR3 size: 16 residues. The ends lost 2 bases at V and 1 base at J; junction bases unmatched: 6. Germline V CDR1 and CDR2: ENHRY, SYGVKD. This CDR3 is CAISEPAGGLQETQYF. The CDR3 region has the DNA TGTGCCATCAGTGAGCCGGCGGGGGGCCTCCAAGAGACCCAGTACTTC.

As concerns this clone: Other DNA sequences of this sample code for an identical CDR3. This chain joins TRBV12-3 or TRBV12-4 and TRBJ1-3; D remains unclear. The CDR3 sequence is 12 residues long. V was clipped by 2 bases and J by 1 base, with 0 bases between them. This chain's CDR3 is CASSLSGNTIYF. In DNA form, the CDR3 reads TGTGCCAGCAGTTTATCTGGAAACACCATATATTTT.

The table lists this clone with a count of one. The chain carries TRBV29-1 and TRBJ2-1; 8 bases map to TRBD2. V gave up 7 bases and J gave up 4 bases; unmatched junction bases: 6. The CDR3 sequence is 13 residues long. Germline V lookup: CDR1 SQVTM, CDR2 ANQGSEA. CDR3 nucleotides: TGCAGCGCCGACGGGGGGGCGTACAATGAGCAGTTCTTC. Its protein is CSADGGAYNEQFF.

The genes are TRBV19 and TRBJ1-5, with D tentatively TRBD1 (5 bases). Germline loops: CDR1 LNHDA, CDR2 SQIVND (reference sequence). The CDR3 runs to 15 residues. The V gene lost 5 bases and the J gene lost 6 bases, with 17 bases spanning the gap. CDR3: CASSGPGGWVQPQHF. CDR3 in DNA: TGTGCCAGTAGTGGTCCGGGGGGTTGGGTTCAGCCCCAGCATTTT.

This chain uses TRBV27 with TRBJ1-2; 7 bases fit TRBD1. CDR1 MNHEY and CDR2 SMNVEV come from the germline V gene (reference sequence). The CDR3 runs 15 residues. J gave up 1 base and V 6 bases, and 8 bases lay outside the gene matches. The DNA for the CDR3 is TGTGCCAGCAGGAGAGGGGGCGCGGATAACTATGGCTACACCTTC. Translated, it gives CASRRGGADNYGYTF.

This clone occurred once. The genes are TRBV2 and TRBJ1-2; D possibly corresponds to TRBD1 (5 bases). CDR3 size: 15 residues. Germline CDR1 reads SNHLY; CDR2 reads FYNNEI. V was clipped by 6 bases and J by 5 bases, with 19 bases between them. The CDR3 DNA follows: TGTGCCAGCAGCGAAATAGGACGGGGCGGGTATGGCTACACCTTC. Its translation is CASSEIGRGGYGYTF.

The CDR3 here is CSASRRTGIDGSPLHF. For the CDR3, the DNA is TGCAGTGCTAGTAGGAGGACAGGGATCGATGGTTCACCCCTCCACTTT. This rearrangement joins TRBV20-1 to TRBJ1-6; TRBD1 matches 8 bases. Per germline, CDR1 DFQATT and CDR2 SNEGSKA (reference sequence). V was clipped by 3 bases and J by 9 bases; unmatched bases: 13. The CDR3 runs 16 residues.

This chain links TRBV15 with TRBJ1-2; D is undetermined. Germline-derived CDR1 and CDR2 are LNHNV and YYDKDF (reference sequence). CDR3 length equals 12 residues. Trimming removed 0 bases at V and 8 bases at J, with 7 bases between. CDR3 region: CATSRDHRGYTF. The CDR3 nucleotides are TGTGCCACCAGCAGAGATCATAGAGGCTACACCTTC.

The V and J genes are TRBV6-1 and TRBJ2-3, with 11 bases that match TRBD2. The CDR3 has 14 amino acids. The germline gives CDR1 MNHNS, CDR2 SASEGT. The junction had 2 bases not matched to a gene; V was cut back by 3 bases and J by 6 bases. This CDR3 is CASSEASGRDTQYF. In nucleotides, the CDR3 is TGTGCCAGCAGTGAGGCTAGCGGGAGGGATACGCAGTATTTT.

The chain has TRBV9 and TRBJ2-1; D is ambiguous. V was clipped by 0 bases and J by 2 bases, with 9 bases between them. Looked up from germline, CDR1 is SGDLS and CDR2 is YYNGEE. The CDR3 covers 15 residues. CDR3 DNA: TGTGCCAGCAGCGTAGCGGCAGAAGCCTACAATGAGCAGTTCTTC. It specifies CASSVAAEAYNEQFF.

This sequence joins TRBV30 and TRBJ2-1; the match to TRBD2 covers 8 bases. Looked up from germline, CDR1 is GTSNPN and CDR2 is SVGIG (reference sequence). Trimming took 2 bases from V and 9 from J; bases not matched to a gene: 6. The CDR3 consists of 13 residues. CDR3 loop: CAWSFRGGTEQFF. For the CDR3, the DNA is TGTGCCTGGAGTTTCCGGGGGGGGACTGAGCAGTTCTTC.

The rearrangement joins TRBV24-1 to TRBJ2-2; no clear D. The germline CDR1 and CDR2 sequences are KGHDR and SFDVKD. This CDR3 contains 15 residues. With 4 bases removed from V and 0 bases from J, the gap between germline ends came to 8 bases. This CDR3 reads CATSDARTNTGELFF. In DNA, the CDR3 is TGTGCCACCAGTGACGCTAGAACGAACACCGGGGAGCTGTTTTTT.

V gene TRBV19 combines with J gene TRBJ1-4; possible D gene TRBD1, 6 bases. The CDR3 is 14 residues long. Germline assignment: CDR1 LNHDA and CDR2 SQIVND (reference sequence). Between the trimmed V and J ends, which lost 6 bases and 6 bases, there was a span of 14 bases. The CDR3 reads CASRLQGGDEKLFF. In DNA, the CDR3 is TGTGCCAGTAGATTACAGGGAGGCGATGAAAAACTGTTTTTT.

The rearrangement links TRBV3-1 (or the pseudogene TRBV3-2) to TRBJ2-7, with 12 bases identical to TRBD1. CDR1 is LGHDT and CDR2 is YNNKEL in the germline V gene (reference sequence). The length of the CDR3 is 19 residues. Germline trimming cut 8 bases from V and 2 bases from J; bases unmatched to any gene: 19. CDR3 amino acids: CASSLRDRGLINRTYEQYF. The CDR3 coding sequence is TGTGCCAGCTCCCTCCGGGACAGGGGGCTTATCAACCGGACCTACGAGCAGTACTTC.

V usage is TRBV6-5 and J usage is TRBJ2-7; unclear D gene. CDR3 length: 11 amino acids. Germline lookup yields CDR1 MNHEY and CDR2 SVGAGI. V was clipped by 6 bases and J by 5 bases, with 8 bases between them. The CDR3 spells CASRVADEQYF. Written as DNA, the CDR3 is TGTGCCAGCAGAGTCGCGGACGAGCAGTACTTC.

The chain employs TRBV21-1 and TRBJ2-1; TRBD1, the D gene given by the table, was not confirmed from the DNA. TRBV21-1 is recorded as a pseudogene. The CDR3 loop spans 15 amino acids. CDR3 nucleotide sequence: TGTGCCAGCAGCAAAAAGGGGCAGGGCCACAATGAGCAGTTCTTC. The encoded protein is CASSKKGQGHNEQFF.

The chain couples TRBV30 to TRBJ1-1; 10 bases align to TRBD1. This CDR3 is 13 amino acids long. The V and J ends lost 3 bases and 4 bases, in that order; junction bases with no gene match: 2. In germline, CDR1 is GTSNPN, CDR2 SVGIG (reference sequence). The CDR3 coding sequence is TGTGCCTGGAGGGGGGACAGGGGCACTGAAGCTTTCTTT. It translates to CAWRGDRGTEAFF.

J is TRBJ1-2 and V is TRBV27, with D unclear. Trimming removed 5 bases from V and 3 bases from J, with 19 bases in between. Germline V gives CDR1 MNHEY, CDR2 SMNVEV (reference sequence). The CDR3 consists of 16 residues. CDR3 nucleotides: TGTGCCAGCAGTCGAGAACCCCGGGAGGGTGACTATGGCTACACCTTC. Its translation: CASSREPREGDYGYTF.

The rearrangement uses TRBV27 and TRBJ2-3, with TRBD2 matching 8 bases. Unmatched junction bases numbered 15, after V lost 5 bases and J lost 2 bases. The CDR3 consists of 18 residues. Germline CDR1 is MNHEY and CDR2 is SMNVEV (reference sequence). The chain's CDR3 is CASSPYPRQAGVTDTQYF. As DNA, the CDR3 is TGTGCCAGCAGTCCCTATCCCCGACAAGCGGGGGTCACAGATACGCAGTATTTT.

V and J are TRBV3-1 (or the pseudogene TRBV3-2) and TRBJ1-2; D possibly corresponds to TRBD1 (6 bases). Germline values: CDR1 LGHDT, CDR2 YNNKEL (reference sequence). Trimming shortened V by 1 base and J by 5 bases, and 8 bases separated the two germline ends. The CDR3 extends over 13 amino acids. The CDR3 DNA follows: TGTGCCAGCAGCCAAGGGACAGTATATGGCTACACCTTC. Amino acids: CASSQGTVYGYTF.

This chain links TRBV19 with TRBJ2-1, with 10 positions matching TRBD2. Trimming cost V 3 bases and J 6 bases; bases outside gene matches: 5. This CDR3 comprises 15 residues. The germline V gene encodes CDR1 LNHDA and CDR2 SQIVND (reference sequence). The CDR3 protein is CASSMKGLAFNEQFF. CDR3 coding DNA: TGTGCCAGTAGTATGAAGGGACTAGCGTTCAATGAGCAGTTCTTC.

V is TRBV16 and J is TRBJ2-6; 7 nucleotides match TRBD1. The CDR3 is made up of 17 amino acids. The J segment lost 1 base and the V segment lost 4 bases, leaving 7 bases of the junction unmatched. CDR1 KGHSY and CDR2 FQNENV come from the germline V gene. CDR3 in amino acids: CASSPGTGVSGANVLTF. The CDR3 DNA follows: TGTGCCAGCAGCCCAGGTACAGGGGTTTCTGGGGCCAACGTCCTGACTTTC.

This clone was observed a single time. This chain's CDR3 is CASSERQGGNQPQHF. As DNA, the CDR3 is TGCGCCAGCAGTGAGAGGCAGGGCGGCAATCAGCCCCAGCATTTT. The rearrangement joins TRBV10-1 to TRBJ1-5; a weak D match, TRBD1 (5 bases). Trimming left V 2 bases short and J 2 bases short, with 10 bases between. The germline V gene has CDR1 WNHNN and CDR2 SYGVQD (reference sequence). This CDR3 region has 15 residues.

The V call is TRBV3-1 (or the pseudogene TRBV3-2), the J call TRBJ2-7; TRBD2 agrees at 9 bases. The J segment lost 2 bases and the V segment lost 1 base, leaving 9 bases of the junction unmatched. Germline V CDR1 and CDR2: LGHDT, YNNKEL (reference sequence). The CDR3 has 17 amino acids. In DNA form, the CDR3 reads TGTGCCAGCAGCCAAGCAGTCGGACTAGCGACCCCCTACGAGCAGTACTTC. As protein: CASSQAVGLATPYEQYF.

This sequence joins TRBV25-1 and TRBJ2-1; 11 bases are shared with TRBD2. V trimming: 9 bases; J trimming: 1 base; junction bases outside the gene matches: 11. Germline values: CDR1 MGHDK, CDR2 SYGVNS. The CDR3 is 17 amino acids. This CDR3 reads CASKTSGESGSYNEQFF. CDR3 nucleotide sequence: TGTGCCAGTAAGACTAGCGGGGAAAGTGGATCCTACAATGAGCAGTTCTTC.